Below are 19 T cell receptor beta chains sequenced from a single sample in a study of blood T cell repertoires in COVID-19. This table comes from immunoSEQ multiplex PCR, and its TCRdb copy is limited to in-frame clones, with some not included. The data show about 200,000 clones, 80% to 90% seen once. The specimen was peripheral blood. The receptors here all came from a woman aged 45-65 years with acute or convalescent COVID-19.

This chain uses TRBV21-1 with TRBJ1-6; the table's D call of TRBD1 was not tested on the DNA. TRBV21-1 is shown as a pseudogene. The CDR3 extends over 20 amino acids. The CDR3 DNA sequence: TGTGCCAGCAGCAACGTGACAGGGGGTCCCCGCTCCATCTATAATTCACCCCTCCACTTT. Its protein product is CASSNVTGGPRSIYNSPLHF.

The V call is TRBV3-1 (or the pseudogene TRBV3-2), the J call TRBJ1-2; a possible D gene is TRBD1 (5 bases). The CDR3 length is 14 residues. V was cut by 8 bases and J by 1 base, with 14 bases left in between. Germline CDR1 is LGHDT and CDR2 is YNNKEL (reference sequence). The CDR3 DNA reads TGTGCCAGCTCTCCAGGGCCGCTTAACTATGGCTACACCTTC. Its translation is CASSPGPLNYGYTF.

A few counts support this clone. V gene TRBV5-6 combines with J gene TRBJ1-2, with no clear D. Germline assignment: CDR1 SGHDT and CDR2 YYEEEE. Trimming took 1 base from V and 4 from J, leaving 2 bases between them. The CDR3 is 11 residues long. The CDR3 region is CASSLRYGYTF. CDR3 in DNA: TGTGCCAGCAGCTTGCGCTATGGCTACACCTTC.

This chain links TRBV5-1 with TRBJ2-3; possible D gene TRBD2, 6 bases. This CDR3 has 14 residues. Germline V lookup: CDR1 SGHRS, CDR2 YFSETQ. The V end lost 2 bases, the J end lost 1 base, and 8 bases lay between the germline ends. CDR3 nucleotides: TGCGCCAGCAGCTTTACTAGCCGCACAGATACGCAGTATTTT. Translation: CASSFTSRTDTQYF.

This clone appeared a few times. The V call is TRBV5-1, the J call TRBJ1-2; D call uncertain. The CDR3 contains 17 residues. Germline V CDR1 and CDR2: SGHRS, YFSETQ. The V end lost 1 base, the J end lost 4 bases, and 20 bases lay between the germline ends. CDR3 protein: CASSLRAVGSRGYGYTF. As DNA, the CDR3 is TGCGCCAGCAGCTTGCGGGCCGTAGGCAGCCGGGGCTATGGCTACACCTTC.

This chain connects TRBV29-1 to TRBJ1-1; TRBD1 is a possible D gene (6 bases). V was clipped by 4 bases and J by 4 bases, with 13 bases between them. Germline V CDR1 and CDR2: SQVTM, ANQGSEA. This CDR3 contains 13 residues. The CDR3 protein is CSVGTQGGTEAFF. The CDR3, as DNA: TGCAGCGTTGGGACCCAAGGGGGCACTGAAGCTTTCTTT.

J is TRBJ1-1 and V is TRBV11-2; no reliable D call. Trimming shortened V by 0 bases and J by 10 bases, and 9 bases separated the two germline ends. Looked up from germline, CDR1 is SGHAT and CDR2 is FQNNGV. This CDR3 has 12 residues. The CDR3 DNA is TGTGCCAGCAGCTTAGATCGCGGCGGAGCTTTCTTT. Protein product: CASSLDRGGAFF.

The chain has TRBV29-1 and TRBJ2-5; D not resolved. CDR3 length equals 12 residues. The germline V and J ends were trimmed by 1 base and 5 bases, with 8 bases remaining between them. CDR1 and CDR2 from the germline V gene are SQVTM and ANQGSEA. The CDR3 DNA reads TGCAGCGTTGAAGGGGCTCCGGAGACCCAGTACTTC. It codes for CSVEGAPETQYF. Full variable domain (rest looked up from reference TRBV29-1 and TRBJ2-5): SAVISQKPSRDICQRGTSLTIQCQVDSQVTMMFWYRQQPGQSLTLIATANQGSEATYESGFVIDKFPISRPNLTFSTLTVSNMSPEDSSIYLCSVEGAPETQYFGPGTRLLVL.

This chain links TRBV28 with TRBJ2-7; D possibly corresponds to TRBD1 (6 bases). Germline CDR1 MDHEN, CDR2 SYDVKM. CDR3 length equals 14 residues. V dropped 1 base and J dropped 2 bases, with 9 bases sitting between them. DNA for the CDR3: TGTGCCAGCAGTTTATCGGGACAAACCTACGAGCAGTACTTC. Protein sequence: CASSLSGQTYEQYF.

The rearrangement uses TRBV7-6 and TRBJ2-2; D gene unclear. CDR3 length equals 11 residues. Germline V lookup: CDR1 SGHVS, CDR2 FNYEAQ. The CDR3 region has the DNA TGTGGAGTGAGGAACACCGGGGAGCTGTTTTTT. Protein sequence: CGVRNTGELFF.

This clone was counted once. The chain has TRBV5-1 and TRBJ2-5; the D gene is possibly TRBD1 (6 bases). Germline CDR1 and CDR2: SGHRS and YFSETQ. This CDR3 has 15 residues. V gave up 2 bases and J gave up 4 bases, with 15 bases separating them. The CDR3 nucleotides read TGCGCCAGCAGCTTCGGGACAACGGGAAGAGAGACCCAGTACTTC. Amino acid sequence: CASSFGTTGRETQYF.

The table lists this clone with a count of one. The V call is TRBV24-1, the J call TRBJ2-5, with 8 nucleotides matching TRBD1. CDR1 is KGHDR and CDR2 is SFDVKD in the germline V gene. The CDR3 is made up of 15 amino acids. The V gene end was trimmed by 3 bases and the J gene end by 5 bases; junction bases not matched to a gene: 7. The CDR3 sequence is CATSDRTGQLETQYF. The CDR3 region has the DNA TGTGCCACCAGTGATAGGACAGGGCAGCTGGAGACCCAGTACTTC.

The CDR3 is CASSPTRLGTDTQYF. The DNA of the CDR3 is TGTGCCAGCAGCCCTACCCGTTTAGGCACAGATACGCAGTATTTT. The chain recombines TRBV7-2 with TRBJ2-3; D remains ambiguous. Germline V gene sequence: CDR1 SGHTA, CDR2 FQGNSA. The CDR3 has 15 residues. The V end lost 5 bases, the J end lost 1 base, and 13 bases lay between the germline ends.

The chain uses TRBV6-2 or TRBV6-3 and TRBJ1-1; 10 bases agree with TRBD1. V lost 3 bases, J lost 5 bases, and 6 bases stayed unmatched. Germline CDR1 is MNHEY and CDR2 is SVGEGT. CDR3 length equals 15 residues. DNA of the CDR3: TGTGCCAGCAGTTATGACGGACAGGGGGGAACTGAAGCTTTCTTT. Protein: CASSYDGQGGTEAFF.

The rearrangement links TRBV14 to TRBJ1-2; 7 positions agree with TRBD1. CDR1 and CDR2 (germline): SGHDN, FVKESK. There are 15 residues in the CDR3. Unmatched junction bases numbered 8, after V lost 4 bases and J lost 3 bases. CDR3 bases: TGTGCCAGCAGCCGAGGAGGGGGCACTTACTATGGCTACACCTTC. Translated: CASSRGGGTYYGYTF.

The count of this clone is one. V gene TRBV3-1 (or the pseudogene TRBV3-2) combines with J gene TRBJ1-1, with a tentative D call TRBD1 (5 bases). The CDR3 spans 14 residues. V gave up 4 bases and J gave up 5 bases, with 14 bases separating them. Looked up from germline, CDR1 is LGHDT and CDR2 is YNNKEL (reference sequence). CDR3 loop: CASSLLGGGTEAFF. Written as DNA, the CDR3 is TGTGCCAGCAGCCTCCTTGGGGGGGGGACTGAAGCTTTCTTT.

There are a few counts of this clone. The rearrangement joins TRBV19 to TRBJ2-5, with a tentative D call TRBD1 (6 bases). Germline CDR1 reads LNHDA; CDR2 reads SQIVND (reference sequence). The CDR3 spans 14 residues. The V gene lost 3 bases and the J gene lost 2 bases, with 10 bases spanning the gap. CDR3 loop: CASSIFRGQETQYF. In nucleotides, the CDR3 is TGTGCCAGTAGTATCTTCAGGGGACAAGAGACCCAGTACTTC. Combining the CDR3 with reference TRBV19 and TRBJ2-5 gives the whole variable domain DGGITQSPKYLFRKEGQNVTLSCEQNLNHDAMYWYRQDPGQGLRLIYYSQIVNDFQKGDIAEGYSVSREKKESFPLTVTSAQKNPTAFYLCASSIFRGQETQYFGPGTRLLVL.

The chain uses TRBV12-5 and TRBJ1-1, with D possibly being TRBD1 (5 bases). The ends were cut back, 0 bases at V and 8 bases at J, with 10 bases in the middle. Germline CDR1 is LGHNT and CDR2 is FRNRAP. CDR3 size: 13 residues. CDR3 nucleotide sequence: TGTGCTAGTGGTTTGGTACTGGGGGGGGAAGCTTTCTTT. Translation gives CASGLVLGGEAFF.

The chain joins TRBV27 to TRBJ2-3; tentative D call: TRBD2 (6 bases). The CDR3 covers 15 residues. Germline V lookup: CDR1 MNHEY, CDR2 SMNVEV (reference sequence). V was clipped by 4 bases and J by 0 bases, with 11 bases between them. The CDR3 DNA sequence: TGTGCCAGCAGTTGGCGGGACGCTAGCACAGATACGCAGTATTTT. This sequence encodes CASSWRDASTDTQYF.